This entry concerns a single TCR beta chain. There are 16 residues in the CDR3. Germline V gives CDR1 SGHAT, CDR2 FQNNGV. Trimming cost V 5 bases and J 3 bases; bases outside gene matches: 8. Profiling relied on immunoSEQ multiplex PCR, and the TCRdb table lists in-frame clones only, not all of them. The sample has approximately 66,000 clones; approximately 85% are singletons. This sample is part of a study of Tregs in tolerant kidney transplant recipients. Unstimulated regulatory T cells (CD4+CD25+CD127-), CD4+CD25- non-regulatory cells, CD4 and CD8 cells were FACS-sorted from thawed PBMCs. This chain joins TRBV11-2 and TRBJ2-3; 10 nucleotides agree with TRBD2. This sample comprised Tregs from blood, obtained before the transplant. The clonotype comes from a human donor who received a combined kidney and bone marrow transplant. Here the CDR3 DNA reads TGTGCCAGCAGCCGCAGCGGGGGGGCTCGGACAGATACGCAGTATTTT. It codes for CASSRSGGARTDTQYF. The full variable domain, in which reference TRBV11-2 and TRBJ2-3 provide the parts outside the CDR3, is EAGVAQSPRYKIIEKRQSVAFWCNPISGHATLYWYQQILGQGPKLLIQFQNNGVVDDSQLPKDRFSAERLKGVDSTLKIQPAKLEDSAVYLCASSRSGGARTDTQYFGPGTRLTVL.